A selection of T cell receptor beta chains follows, all from one sample in a study of T cell responses to AZD1222 COVID-19 vaccine. Method: immunoSEQ multiplex PCR; TCRdb's copy keeps in-frame clones and lacks some. In the table there are about 54,000 clones, about 90% of which are singletons. The sample consisted of peripheral blood, taken 28 days after the second AZD1222 dose. The source of these receptors is an adult who received the AZD1222 COVID-19 vaccine. The CDR3 runs from the conserved cysteine through the conserved F or W. Each record gives: J gene, V gene, CDR3 protein.

j_gene: TRBJ2-2
v_gene: TRBV19
CDR3aa: CASFGRPYTGELFF

j_gene: TRBJ2-7
v_gene: TRBV12-3/TRBV12-4
CDR3aa: CASSRVGYYEQYF

j_gene: TRBJ2-3
v_gene: TRBV19
CDR3aa: CASSEIRGSHTDTQYF

j_gene: TRBJ1-1
v_gene: TRBV7-9
CDR3aa: CASSLEGDTEAFF

j_gene: TRBJ1-1
v_gene: TRBV7-8
CDR3aa: CASSRDRMNTEAFF

j_gene: TRBJ1-1
v_gene: TRBV6-4
CDR3aa: CASSEGFNTEAFF

j_gene: TRBJ2-7
v_gene: TRBV5-6
CDR3aa: CASSLGGSPYEQYF

j_gene: TRBJ1-5
v_gene: TRBV12-5
CDR3aa: CASGLASTGLNQPQHF

j_gene: TRBJ1-2
v_gene: TRBV5-8
CDR3aa: CASSSISVGGYTF

j_gene: TRBJ2-1
v_gene: TRBV12-3/TRBV12-4
CDR3aa: CASSLVAYNEQFF

j_gene: TRBJ2-2
v_gene: TRBV11-1
CDR3aa: CASSASGRAGELFF

j_gene: TRBJ2-5
v_gene: TRBV2
CDR3aa: CASSELRAETQYF

j_gene: TRBJ1-2
v_gene: TRBV7-9
CDR3aa: CASSKTDRAGYTF

j_gene: TRBJ1-4
v_gene: TRBV5-8
CDR3aa: CASSLGGQRSEKLFF

j_gene: TRBJ2-1
v_gene: TRBV6-1
CDR3aa: CASSEAPGLAHNEQFF

j_gene: TRBJ2-3
v_gene: TRBV19
CDR3aa: CASSAYRETDTQYF

j_gene: TRBJ1-1
v_gene: TRBV29-1
CDR3aa: CSVEGTGGLDTEAFF

j_gene: TRBJ1-5
v_gene: TRBV27
CDR3aa: CASSLARLSNQPQHF

j_gene: TRBJ1-1
v_gene: TRBV2
CDR3aa: CASRGTGQGTEAFF

j_gene: TRBJ1-5
v_gene: TRBV19
CDR3aa: CASSIGHNQPQHF

j_gene: TRBJ1-5
v_gene: TRBV19
CDR3aa: CAAAQGISNQPQHF

j_gene: TRBJ2-1
v_gene: TRBV5-1
CDR3aa: CASGASGRSWDNEQFF

j_gene: TRBJ2-7
v_gene: TRBV4-1
CDR3aa: CASSQDRASVGEQYF

j_gene: TRBJ1-3
v_gene: TRBV7-8
CDR3aa: CASSSSRSGNTIYF

j_gene: TRBJ2-1
v_gene: TRBV2
CDR3aa: CASRRDSNMNEQFF

j_gene: TRBJ2-3
v_gene: TRBV27
CDR3aa: CASSAPGLSATDTQYF

j_gene: TRBJ1-5
v_gene: TRBV7-9
CDR3aa: CASSLRGGGAENQPQHF

j_gene: TRBJ1-1
v_gene: TRBV9
CDR3aa: CASSVDPGIGRTEAFF

j_gene: TRBJ2-3
v_gene: TRBV27
CDR3aa: CASSLDWLAGLTDTQYF

j_gene: TRBJ2-5
v_gene: TRBV12-3/TRBV12-4
CDR3aa: CASSFTQETQYF

j_gene: TRBJ2-2
v_gene: TRBV29-1
CDR3aa: CSVEGAGELFF

j_gene: TRBJ2-7
v_gene: TRBV7-9
CDR3aa: CASSPRLGAPYEQYF

j_gene: TRBJ1-2
v_gene: TRBV6-5
CDR3aa: CASRDSKTSNYGYTF

j_gene: TRBJ1-2
v_gene: TRBV12-3/TRBV12-4
CDR3aa: CASSLGAYGYTF

j_gene: TRBJ2-2
v_gene: TRBV11-2
CDR3aa: CASSFSQLLTGELFF